One sample yielded the 29 T cell receptor beta chains listed below, sequenced in a study of T-cell memory formation after mild COVID-19. TCRdb ran MiXCR on the 5' RACE reads and lists one entry per CDR3 protein. The table records about 140,000 distinct CDR3 sequences, 11% to 15% of them present only once. Sequencing was performed on PBMCs or a T cell subset sorted from them (not recorded which). These receptors were collected from an adult woman who had mild COVID-19 (a few samples of this study predate the infection). Cell type and time point are not known.

This chain joins TRBV4-1 and TRBJ1-2; the D is unclear. V was shortened by 0 bases and J by 0 bases, with 8 bases between the two germline ends. CDR3 length equals 15 residues. Per the germline V gene, CDR1 is MGHRA and CDR2 is YSYEKL. The CDR3 DNA sequence: TGCGCCAGCAGCCAAGATCCCCGTACTAACTATGGCTACACCTTC. This sequence encodes CASSQDPRTNYGYTF.

The V call is TRBV4-1, the J call TRBJ1-1; the D gene is possibly TRBD1 (5 bases). Per germline, CDR1 MGHRA and CDR2 YSYEKL. The CDR3 extends over 14 amino acids. Trimming cost V 0 bases and J 6 bases, with 11 bases left between them. The chain's CDR3 is CASSQDPGSPEAFF. The CDR3 nucleotides are TGCGCCAGCAGCCAAGATCCAGGGAGCCCTGAAGCTTTCTTT.

The rearrangement joins TRBV19 to TRBJ1-1, with D hard to call. Germline values: CDR1 LNHDA, CDR2 SQIVND (reference sequence). The CDR3 loop spans 13 amino acids. V lost 7 bases to trimming and J lost 3 bases, with 12 bases between them. The CDR3 sequence is CASILSGDTEAFF. The CDR3 bases are TGTGCCAGTATCCTCAGTGGGGACACTGAAGCTTTCTTT.

This clonotype was observed a few times. This chain uses TRBV4-3 with TRBJ2-4; TRBD1 agrees at 11 bases. Germline-derived CDR1 and CDR2 are LGHNA and YSLEER. The CDR3 consists of 14 residues. With 4 bases clipped from V and 11 bases from J, the junction kept 7 bases outside the gene matches. Here the CDR3 DNA reads TGCGCCAGCAGCCCGAGTCGGGACAGGGGGGTTCAGTACTTC. Translating it yields CASSPSRDRGVQYF.

The J gene is TRBJ2-1, the V gene TRBV9; 8 bases align to TRBD1. With 3 bases clipped from V and 7 bases from J, the junction kept 9 bases outside the gene matches. The CDR3 is made up of 15 amino acids. Looked up from germline, CDR1 is SGDLS and CDR2 is YYNGEE. The DNA of the CDR3 is TGTGCCAGCAGCGAGGACAGGGCTCCAGGGAATGAGCAGTTCTTC. As protein: CASSEDRAPGNEQFF.

This chain links TRBV15 with TRBJ2-2; tentatively, D is TRBD2 (6 bases). This CDR3 is 18 amino acids long. V was trimmed by 0 bases and J by 0 bases, leaving 14 bases between them. Germline CDR1 reads LNHNV; CDR2 reads YYDKDF (reference sequence). CDR3 DNA: TGTGCCACCAGCAGAGATCGGGCCGGGAGCCCGAACACCGGGGAGCTGTTTTTT. It translates to CATSRDRAGSPNTGELFF.

The V and J genes are TRBV7-6 and TRBJ2-7, with TRBD1 matching 12 bases. With 5 bases clipped from V and 3 bases from J, the junction kept 5 bases outside the gene matches. This CDR3 is built from 15 residues. Germline V gene sequence: CDR1 SGHVS, CDR2 FNYEAQ. The CDR3 protein is CASSSGTGGNYEQYF. CDR3 DNA sequence: TGTGCCAGCAGCAGTGGGACAGGGGGCAACTACGAGCAGTACTTC.

The V and J genes are TRBV20-1 and TRBJ2-2, with 9 bases aligning to TRBD1. V gave up 5 bases and J gave up 4 bases; unmatched junction bases: 2. CDR3 length: 13 residues. Germline assignment: CDR1 DFQATT and CDR2 SNEGSKA (reference sequence). As DNA, the CDR3 is TGCAGTGCTTCGACAGGGGGCACCGGGGAGCTGTTTTTT. Its protein is CSASTGGTGELFF.

The genes are TRBV3-1 and TRBJ2-5, with a possible D match to TRBD1 (6 bases). Per the germline V gene, CDR1 is LGHDT and CDR2 is YNNKEL (reference sequence). The CDR3 loop spans 16 amino acids. V gave up 3 bases and J gave up 0 bases, with 14 bases separating them. The DNA of the CDR3 is TGTGCCAGCAGCCAGATGGTAACAGGGTACCAAGAGACCCAGTACTTC. Encoded protein: CASSQMVTGYQETQYF.

This clonotype was seen more than once but under ten times. Here the CDR3 DNA reads TGTGCCACCCAGGTGGGGAGGGATCAGCCCCAGCATTTT. This codes for CATQVGRDQPQHF. The chain employs TRBV15 and TRBJ1-5, with D hard to call. V gave up 8 bases and J gave up 5 bases, with 13 bases separating them. The length of the CDR3 is 13 residues. The germline V gene encodes CDR1 LNHNV and CDR2 YYDKDF (reference sequence).

This clonotype appeared a few times. V is TRBV7-9 and J is TRBJ2-3; no reliable D call. Trimming cost V 4 bases and J 8 bases, with 16 bases left between them. The germline CDR1 and CDR2 sequences are SEHNR and FQNEAQ (reference sequence). This CDR3 region has 14 residues. The CDR3 DNA reads as TGTGCCAGCAGCTCCTGGTCGGACCTCGGTACGCAGTATTTT. Translating gives CASSSWSDLGTQYF.

The chain has TRBV3-1 and TRBJ2-3; 10 nucleotides align to TRBD2. The CDR3 extends over 17 amino acids. J was trimmed by 2 bases and V by 3 bases; bases with no gene match: 8. CDR1 LGHDT and CDR2 YNNKEL come from the germline V gene (reference sequence). CDR3 loop: CASSHATLAGDTDTQYF. CDR3 in DNA: TGTGCCAGCAGCCATGCCACGCTAGCGGGGGACACAGATACGCAGTATTTT.

The table lists this clonotype with a few counts. The rearrangement uses TRBV9 and TRBJ1-4; 8 bases map to TRBD1. The CDR3 loop spans 17 amino acids. The V gene's germline CDR1 is SGDLS and CDR2 YYNGEE. V shed 0 bases and J 4 bases; nucleotides not matched to a gene: 8. The CDR3 protein is CASSVGQRTGFNEKLFF. The CDR3 region has the DNA TGTGCCAGCAGCGTAGGACAAAGGACAGGGTTTAATGAAAAACTGTTTTTT.

The chain uses TRBV5-1 and TRBJ1-1; a possible D gene is TRBD1 (5 bases). Trimming left V 4 bases short and J 7 bases short, with 14 bases between. The CDR3 has 13 residues. Germline V gives CDR1 SGHRS, CDR2 YFSETQ. This CDR3 reads CASSRGSGSEAFF. For the CDR3, the DNA is TGCGCCAGCAGCCGGGGGAGCGGGAGTGAAGCTTTCTTT.

V usage is TRBV27 and J usage is TRBJ1-1; no definite D call. CDR1 MNHEY and CDR2 SMNVEV come from the germline V gene (reference sequence). Trimming took off 3 bases at V and 1 base at J, with 6 bases between the two ends. The CDR3 loop spans 13 amino acids. The CDR3 spells CASSFFSNTEAFF. The CDR3 DNA reads as TGTGCCAGCAGTTTCTTTTCGAACACTGAAGCTTTCTTT.

The chain is built from TRBV7-6 and TRBJ2-1, with D maybe TRBD2 (5 bases). Germline lookup yields CDR1 SGHVS and CDR2 FNYEAQ. Trimming cost V 5 bases and J 7 bases, with 15 bases left between them. The CDR3 is 14 amino acids. The CDR3 DNA sequence: TGTGCCAGCAGCATAAACACCGGGAAGAATGAGCAGTTCTTC. It codes for CASSINTGKNEQFF.

J is TRBJ2-1 and V is TRBV9; D possibly corresponds to TRBD2 (6 bases). Germline CDR1 SGDLS, CDR2 YYNGEE. CDR3 length equals 16 residues. V lost 3 bases to trimming and J lost 9 bases, with 22 bases between them. CDR3 sequence (DNA): TGTGCCAGCAGCGCCTCCCCCCAGCGGGTCTCGGGTGAGCAGTTCTTC. It specifies CASSASPQRVSGEQFF. The full variable domain, completed using reference TRBV9 and TRBJ2-1, is DSGVTQTPKHLITATGQRVTLRCSPRSGDLSVYWYQQSLDQGLQFLIQYYNGEERAKGNILERFSAQQFPDLHSELNLSSLELGDSALYFCASSASPQRVSGEQFFGPGTRLTVL.

This clonotype showed up just a few times. The rearrangement joins TRBV4-3 to TRBJ2-7, with no clear D. The CDR3 is 14 residues long. Per the germline V gene, CDR1 is LGHNA and CDR2 is YSLEER. Trimming took off 4 bases at V and 3 bases at J, with 13 bases between the two ends. CDR3 sequence reads: CASSPTALGYEQYF. The CDR3, as DNA: TGCGCCAGCAGCCCGACGGCCTTGGGCTACGAGCAGTACTTC.

The chain carries TRBV12-5 and TRBJ1-1; D is ambiguous. The CDR3 totals 15 residues. V lost 5 bases to trimming and J lost 4 bases, with 17 bases between them. The germline CDR1 and CDR2 sequences are LGHNT and FRNRAP. CDR3 protein: CASGTWSNSGTEAFF. The CDR3 region has the DNA TGTGCTAGTGGTACATGGTCCAACAGCGGCACTGAAGCTTTCTTT.

The chain uses TRBV6-1 and TRBJ2-5; D unresolved. The V gene's germline CDR1 is MNHNS and CDR2 SASEGT. The CDR3 consists of 16 residues. V gave up 0 bases and J gave up 10 bases, with 21 bases separating them. The CDR3 DNA sequence: TGTGCCAGCAGTGAAGCGCTTCAACTGACAATGAGGAACCAGTACTTC. Translating it yields CASSEALQLTMRNQYF.

This clonotype was counted between two and nine times. The chain couples TRBV29-1 to TRBJ2-2; either TRBD1 or TRBD2 may supply D (6 bases each). Germline values: CDR1 SQVTM, CDR2 ANQGSEA. Trimming removed 6 bases at V and 5 bases at J, with 13 bases between. The CDR3 totals 13 residues. The DNA of the CDR3 is TGCAGCGTCTGCGAGGGGGGAACCGGGGAGCTGTTTTTT. Amino acids: CSVCEGGTGELFF.

Concerning this clonotype itself: One end of the junction varies from germline; a read error may be responsible. The gene calls are TRBV20-1 and TRBJ1-4, with 10 bases aligning to TRBD1. Germline assignment: CDR1 DFQATT and CDR2 SNEGSKA (reference sequence). The CDR3 runs 15 residues. CDR3 protein: CNAAHRGDRGEKLFF. CDR3 sequence (DNA): TGCAATGCTGCTCACAGGGGGGACAGGGGTGAAAAACTGTTTTTT.

CDR3 coding DNA: TGCGCCAGCAGCTTGGAGACAGGGGAAGTCAATCAGCCCCAGCATTTT. Protein product: CASSLETGEVNQPQHF. This chain joins TRBV5-1 and TRBJ1-5; TRBD1 aligns across 8 bases. This CDR3 comprises 16 residues. J was trimmed by 3 bases and V by 0 bases; bases with no gene match: 5. CDR1 is SGHRS and CDR2 is YFSETQ in the germline V gene.

The chain carries TRBV4-1 and TRBJ1-1, with a weak D call TRBD1 (5 bases). This CDR3 has 14 amino acids. V lost 6 bases, J lost 5 bases, and 16 bases lay in between. Germline loops: CDR1 MGHRA, CDR2 YSYEKL. The CDR3 protein is CASSLKPGGTEAFF. In DNA form, the CDR3 reads TGCGCCAGCAGTCTCAAACCCGGGGGAACTGAAGCTTTCTTT.

This clonotype turned up a few times. The CDR3 nucleotides read TGTGCCAGCACATACAGGGGCTCAGGGGCCAACGTCCTGACTTTC. Translated: CASTYRGSGANVLTF. V gene TRBV2 combines with J gene TRBJ2-6; TRBD1 agrees at 7 bases. The germline gives CDR1 SNHLY, CDR2 FYNNEI. The CDR3 is 15 residues long. J gave up 4 bases and V 7 bases, and 7 bases lay outside the gene matches.

The gene calls are TRBV4-1 and TRBJ1-3; D not resolved. This CDR3 contains 15 residues. Trimming shortened V by 0 bases and J by 0 bases, and 6 bases separated the two germline ends. Germline CDR1 and CDR2: MGHRA and YSYEKL. The CDR3 DNA sequence: TGCGCCAGCAGCCAAGAGGGCCGCTCTGGAAACACCATATATTTT. Its protein product is CASSQEGRSGNTIYF.

The CDR3 spells CASRRQDDYVNTEAFF. The DNA for the CDR3 is TGTGCCAGCAGAAGACAGGATGACTACGTGAACACTGAAGCTTTCTTT. The chain combines TRBV6-2 or TRBV6-3 with TRBJ1-1, with TRBD1 as a possible D gene (6 bases). The V gene lost 6 bases and the J gene lost 0 bases, with 17 bases spanning the gap. The germline gives CDR1 MNHEY, CDR2 SVGEGT. This CDR3 is built from 16 residues.

J is TRBJ2-5 and V is TRBV7-9; 8 bases are shared with TRBD2. The trim removed 4 bases at V and 5 bases at J, leaving 9 bases unmatched. Germline values: CDR1 SEHNR, CDR2 FQNEAQ (reference sequence). The CDR3 has 15 amino acids. The CDR3 sequence: CASSWTGLAGETQYF. In DNA form, the CDR3 reads TGTGCCAGCAGCTGGACGGGGCTAGCGGGTGAGACCCAGTACTTC.

The chain joins TRBV9 to TRBJ1-1; D gene unclear. V lost 0 bases to trimming and J lost 3 bases, with 3 bases between them. Germline V gene data show CDR1 as SGDLS and CDR2 as YYNGEE. The CDR3 length is 12 residues. CDR3 sequence: CASSVADTEAFF. The CDR3 coding sequence is TGTGCCAGCAGCGTAGCTGACACTGAAGCTTTCTTT.